This paragraph reports one T cell receptor beta chain. Its antigen is undetermined. V lost 3 bases, J lost 2 bases, and 13 bases lay in between. The CDR3 has 15 residues. Germline V gives CDR1 SGDLS, CDR2 YYNGEE. Repertoires were generated with immunoSEQ multiplex PCR, while TCRdb's copy carries only in-frame clones and drops some. The data show around 68,000 clones, 80% to 95% seen once. The sample originates from a study of OX40 agonist ivuxolimab in advanced cancers. Study-level background: Each patient was given ivuxolimab into a vein every 2 weeks, at 0.01 to 10 mg/kg. Hepatocellular carcinoma, melanoma, renal cell or head and neck cancer was diagnosed in the dose-escalation patients. Findings and caveats of the study: Still undetermined is the antigen specificity of the expanded peripheral T cells. The CD4+ and CD8+ T cells in the blood had expanded clonally by week 6 at 0.1 to 3.0 mg/kg.

This material consisted of CD4+ or CD8+ T cells sorted from blood, taken in a trial of the OX40 agonist ivuxolimab. This sequence joins TRBV9 and TRBJ2-3, with D perhaps TRBD2 (7 bases). This receptor was taken from an adult with an advanced solid tumor such as melanoma, head and neck, liver or kidney cancer. This CDR3 is CASSERGTNTDTQYF. The CDR3 nucleotides are TGTGCCAGCAGCGAGAGGGGGACTAACACAGATACGCAGTATTTT.